These 22 T cell receptor beta chains share one sample of origin, sequenced in a study of beta chain features in type 1 diabetes. Study findings and constraints: All four CD4+ subsets of Type 1 diabetes patients contained TCRB CDR3s that were moderately but significantly shorter.

As every portion of the isolated RNA was reverse transcribed, the sequencing read expressed TCRB transcripts. Libraries were prepared by immunoSEQ multiplex PCR; TCRdb keeps only in-frame clonotypes and omits some of them. The data show 350,000 to 400,000 clones, roughly 12% seen once. The antigens for these receptors are not known. The specimen was naive CD4+ T cells from blood. The receptors were gathered from a young woman with type 1 diabetes.

This clone was counted a few times. The same CDR3 also results from other DNA sequences found in this sample. V and J are TRBV7-2 and TRBJ2-3, with 7 bases identical to TRBD2. The germline gives CDR1 SGHTA, CDR2 FQGNSA. The V and J ends lost 5 bases and 4 bases, in that order; junction bases with no gene match: 6. This CDR3 region has 14 residues. CDR3 sequence (DNA): TGTGCCAGCAGCCCCGGACTAGGCCCAGATACGCAGTATTTT. This translates into CASSPGLGPDTQYF.

In nucleotides, the CDR3 is TGCGCCAGCAGCCAAGAGACTTTCGGGACAGGGCCATACTACGAGCAGTACTTC. Protein product: CASSQETFGTGPYYEQYF. J is TRBJ2-7 and V is TRBV4-1, with 9 bases lining up with TRBD1. V shed 0 bases and J 3 bases; nucleotides not matched to a gene: 12. Germline V lookup: CDR1 MGHRA, CDR2 YSYEKL. The CDR3 covers 18 residues.

This clone was detected only once. The chain couples TRBV5-1 to TRBJ2-7; D is undetermined. V was trimmed by 0 bases and J by 0 bases, leaving 7 bases between them. Germline lookup yields CDR1 SGHRS and CDR2 YFSETQ. The CDR3 length is 14 residues. The CDR3 spells CASSLDYNSYEQYF. The CDR3 coding sequence is TGCGCCAGCAGCTTGGACTACAACTCCTACGAGCAGTACTTC.

This clone has only a few counts. CDR3 sequence: CASSRGNTIYF. The CDR3 DNA sequence: TGTGCCAGCAGCCGGGGAAACACCATATATTTT. This sequence joins TRBV7-2 and TRBJ1-3; no firm D call. V was trimmed by 5 bases and J by 4 bases, leaving 3 bases between them. CDR1 SGHTA and CDR2 FQGNSA come from the germline V gene. This CDR3 is built from 11 residues.

The rearrangement joins TRBV19 to TRBJ2-4, with D maybe TRBD1 (5 bases). Germline V gives CDR1 LNHDA, CDR2 SQIVND (reference sequence). The V gene lost 3 bases and the J gene lost 9 bases, with 6 bases spanning the gap. This CDR3 comprises 11 residues. The CDR3 bases are TGTGCCAGTAGTATTACAGGCATTCAGTACTTC. This sequence encodes CASSITGIQYF.

V usage is TRBV4-3 and J usage is TRBJ2-7, with TRBD1 matching 7 bases. V shed 3 bases, J shed 3 bases, and the junction held 8 bases outside the gene matches. Germline CDR1 is LGHNA and CDR2 is YSLEER. The CDR3 totals 15 residues. CDR3 nucleotides: TGCGCCAGCAGCCAGTTTAGGGACAGAGTCTACGAGCAGTACTTC. It encodes CASSQFRDRVYEQYF.

This clone has just a few counts. DNA of the CDR3: TGTGCCAGCAGTTACCTAAGGACAGGGAGAGGCTACACCTTC. Translating gives CASSYLRTGRGYTF. The chain links TRBV6-5 to TRBJ1-2; 8 bases agree with TRBD1. V was pared by 2 bases and J by 8 bases, with 7 bases of the junction left unmatched. The CDR3 totals 14 residues. CDR1 and CDR2 from the germline V gene are MNHEY and SVGAGI.

This clone was counted between two and nine times. The chain uses TRBV29-1 and TRBJ1-4; no definite D call. Germline V CDR1 and CDR2: SQVTM, ANQGSEA. Between the trimmed V and J ends, which lost 7 bases and 8 bases, there was a span of 14 bases. The CDR3 runs to 12 residues. CDR3 amino acids: CSAAAGWEKLFF. The CDR3 DNA reads as TGCAGCGCCGCCGCGGGATGGGAAAAACTGTTTTTT.

The chain joins TRBV25-1 to TRBJ1-6; the D is unclear. V shed 6 bases and J shed 14 bases, with 14 bases lying between them. The CDR3 length is 12 residues. CDR1 and CDR2 (germline): MGHDK, SYGVNS. CDR3 protein: CASRIRDGTLHF. The CDR3 DNA follows: TGTGCCAGCAGGATACGAGACGGGACCCTCCACTTT.

The sample holds a few counts of this clone. The chain carries TRBV9 and TRBJ2-7; 10 nucleotides line up with TRBD2. CDR1 is SGDLS, CDR2 YYNGEE, per germline. Unmatched junction bases numbered 6, after V lost 4 bases and J lost 2 bases. The CDR3 length is 15 residues. As DNA, the CDR3 is TGTGCCAGCAGCCCGACGACTAGCGGGCCCTACGAGCAGTACTTC. It translates to CASSPTTSGPYEQYF.

CDR3 sequence reads: CAIRAGAVTQYF. The CDR3 DNA is TGTGCCATCAGAGCAGGGGCGGTGACGCAGTATTTT. The gene calls are TRBV6-5 and TRBJ2-3, with a tentative D call TRBD1 (6 bases). CDR1 MNHEY and CDR2 SVGAGI come from the germline V gene. V was clipped by 10 bases and J by 9 bases, with 17 bases between them. The CDR3 sequence is 12 residues long.

Comment on this clone: Other DNA sequences of this sample code for an identical CDR3. The chain carries TRBV5-1 and TRBJ2-6; D gene unclear. The CDR3 covers 14 residues. Germline V gene lookup returns CDR1 SGHRS and CDR2 YFSETQ. V was pared by 4 bases and J by 0 bases, with 5 bases between. CDR3 sequence: CASSLSSGANVLTF. CDR3 DNA sequence: TGCGCCAGCAGCCTTAGCTCTGGGGCCAACGTCCTGACTTTC.

This clone was seen more than once but under ten times. This chain connects TRBV7-2 to TRBJ1-2; the D is unclear. The CDR3 runs 12 residues. The V end lost 5 bases, the J end lost 4 bases, and 8 bases lay between the germline ends. CDR1 SGHTA and CDR2 FQGNSA come from the germline V gene. CDR3 residues: CASSTNSYGYTF. CDR3 bases: TGTGCCAGCAGCACGAACAGCTATGGCTACACCTTC. Full variable domain (remainder filled in from reference TRBV7-2 and TRBJ1-2): GAGVSQSPSNKVTEKGKDVELRCDPISGHTALYWYRQSLGQGLEFLIYFQGNSAPDKSGLPSDRFSAERTGGSVSTLTIQRTQQEDSAVYLCASSTNSYGYTFGSGTRLTVV.

This clone was found a few times. The rearrangement joins TRBV2 to TRBJ2-1; D perhaps matches TRBD2 (6 bases). CDR1 SNHLY and CDR2 FYNNEI come from the germline V gene. The V end lost 6 bases, the J end lost 4 bases, and 16 bases lay between the germline ends. The CDR3 consists of 15 residues. This CDR3 reads CASRADRGIYNEQFF. Written as DNA, the CDR3 is TGTGCCAGCAGGGCCGACCGGGGGATTTACAATGAGCAGTTCTTC.

The chain couples TRBV4-3 to TRBJ1-1; TRBD1 agrees at 7 bases. The ends lost 4 bases at V and 3 bases at J; junction bases unmatched: 14. Germline lookup yields CDR1 LGHNA and CDR2 YSLEER. CDR3 length: 17 amino acids. CDR3 in amino acids: CASSLRKWTGPDTEAFF. The DNA of the CDR3 is TGCGCCAGCAGCCTCAGAAAATGGACAGGACCGGACACTGAAGCTTTCTTT.

This clone was seen a few times. This chain uses TRBV7-9 with TRBJ2-1; D gene ambiguous. The CDR3 loop spans 13 amino acids. Germline CDR1 reads SEHNR; CDR2 reads FQNEAQ (reference sequence). Trimming cost V 6 bases and J 9 bases, with 15 bases left between them. CDR3 nucleotides: TGTGCCAGCAGGACGTCGCGAGGCGTTGAGCAGTTCTTC. It codes for CASRTSRGVEQFF.

This clone was counted a few times. The chain couples TRBV7-2 to TRBJ2-2, with D possibly TRBD1 on 6 matching bases. Germline V gene data show CDR1 as SGHTA and CDR2 as FQGNSA. The ends were cut back, 4 bases at V and 5 bases at J, with 17 bases in the middle. The CDR3 loop spans 16 amino acids. The CDR3 bases are TGTGCCAGCAGCTGGGGGCAGCGGCTTGCAACCGGGGAGCTGTTTTTT. Translation: CASSWGQRLATGELFF.

The chain joins TRBV7-9 to TRBJ2-1, with a possible D match to TRBD2 (5 bases). CDR3 length equals 12 residues. Germline CDR1 SEHNR, CDR2 FQNEAQ (reference sequence). The germline V and J ends were trimmed by 5 bases and 8 bases, with 10 bases remaining between them. The CDR3 sequence is CASSRVAHEQFF. The CDR3 DNA reads as TGTGCCAGCAGCCGAGTAGCGCATGAGCAGTTCTTC.

This clone was counted between two and nine times. The genes are TRBV6-6 and TRBJ1-1; unclear D gene. V was clipped by 6 bases and J by 10 bases, with 15 bases between them. This CDR3 has 12 residues. From germline, CDR1 is MNHNY and CDR2 SVGAGI (reference sequence). CDR3 coding DNA: TGTGCCAGCAGCACAGATACGGGATTAGCTTTCTTT. It yields the protein CASSTDTGLAFF.

The J gene is TRBJ1-1, the V gene TRBV27; D not resolved. There are 17 residues in the CDR3. CDR1 and CDR2 from the germline V gene are MNHEY and SMNVEV (reference sequence). V lost 0 bases to trimming and J lost 0 bases, with 14 bases between them. The DNA of the CDR3 is TGTGCCAGCAGTTTATCTTGGCCCCGAGGCCTGAACACTGAAGCTTTCTTT. Translated, it gives CASSLSWPRGLNTEAFF.

This clone was seen a few times. The chain carries TRBV30 and TRBJ1-5; 8 positions match TRBD1. Germline trimming cut 2 bases from V and 5 bases from J; bases unmatched to any gene: 2. The germline V gene encodes CDR1 GTSNPN and CDR2 SVGIG (reference sequence). This CDR3 is built from 13 residues. As DNA, the CDR3 is TGTGCCTGGAGTAAGACAGGGGATCAGCCCCAGCATTTT. It is translated as CAWSKTGDQPQHF.

This clone was counted only a few times. The CDR3 region is CSVVETGREAFF. CDR3 coding DNA: TGCAGCGTTGTGGAGACAGGCCGTGAAGCTTTCTTT. The chain uses TRBV29-1 and TRBJ1-1, with a tentative D call TRBD1 (6 bases). CDR3 length equals 12 residues. V lost 4 bases and J 7 bases, leaving 13 bases between the germline ends. Germline loops: CDR1 SQVTM, CDR2 ANQGSEA.